Here is one T cell receptor beta chain with its context. Its target antigen remains unknown. No much larger clone exists at a distance of one base, and base qualities are not known. Per the germline V gene, MGHRA is the CDR1 and YSYEKL is the CDR2. V loses 0 bases, J loses 7 bases, and the germline ends lie 19 bases apart. The CDR3 covers 18 residues, taking in both the cysteine and the phenylalanine. The only DNA kept is the CDR3, 54 bases in frame from the first base. The sample comes from a study of PD-L1 blockade in urothelial cancer (dated by TCRdb to 2016 to 2017). Notes on the research overall: Therapy was started in the mid-2010s for all patients, and atezolizumab 1,200 mg was administered intravenously every 3 weeks. A median of about 150,000 T cells and roughly 80,000 unique TCRs was obtained from blood samples, and a median clonality of around 0.08 was observed. Progression-free survival longer than 6 months counted as durable clinical benefit, and TCR features were additionally tested against both progression-free and overall survival. Pretreatment tumor samples and matched peripheral blood, collected serially before and after atezolizumab treatment, underwent TCR sequencing. Blood samples were analyzed at two time points: 3 weeks after treatment start (second dose) and 6 weeks after treatment start. Pretreatment blood TCR-seq was available for nearly 30 patients, at least one posttreatment blood collection was obtained for approximately 25 patients, and tumor TCR-seq was available for approximately 25 patients. An exploratory multi-omic analysis was conducted of the somatic, immune and clinical correlates of response to PD-L1 blockade with atezolizumab in urothelial cancer. Durable clinical benefit was achieved by nine patients and was not achieved by 20 patients. About nine tenths of the roughly 29 patients were identified as males with urothelial cancer of bladder origin, and a prior smoking history was reported by 18 of 29 patients. An ECOG performance status of 0 or 1 was recorded for the patients, and 0 to 3 prior chemotherapy regimens had been received by the patients. Whole exome sequencing and RNA sequencing of pretreatment tumors were performed alongside TCR sequencing in the same patients. What the research found in general, with its limitations: A pretreatment peripheral blood TCR clonality below the median was linked to improved progression-free and overall survival. Because of the small sample size (n ≈ 30) and the many exploratory analyses performed, the results are intended to be regarded as hypothesis-generating. At 3 weeks after the start of treatment, tumor-associated TCR clones in peripheral blood had expanded more in patients with durable benefit (n ≈ 24, p = 0.022).

Synthetic TCR analog templates were spiked into each PCR so that absolute template abundance could be estimated from read counts. The immunoSEQ assay used bias-controlled V and J gene primers to amplify TCRbeta CDR3 regions from genomic DNA. Sequencing of rearranged TCRbeta segments was done at approximately 20X coverage. On the study's bioinformatics: Clustering was used to correct sequencing errors, and CDR3s were annotated against IMGT so that V, D and J genes could be assigned. Only productive TCRbeta rearrangements were used in downstream analyses, excluding out-of-frame or stop-codon sequences. Clonality was calculated as one minus the Shannon entropy normalized by the log of the number of unique productive sequences. Fisher's exact test with Benjamini-Hochberg correction, using a cutoff of adjusted p below 0.01, was how clones that differed between time points or between blood and tumor were identified. TCRdb mirrors the immuneACCESS table, restricted to in-frame sequences. Some clones are absent from its copies; in checked studies, under half trace to an unresolved V gene, and the reason for the others is unknown. D and trimming come from the DNA, and the V and J calls and clone size come from that table. The sample records approximately 65,000 clones, approximately 91% of which are singletons. The ten largest make up about 3.2% of the sample.

A total of 25 to 30 patients with locally advanced or metastatic urothelial carcinoma, treated at Memorial Sloan Kettering on a trial protocol, made up the cohort. Peripheral blood mononuclear cells were collected pretreatment and during treatment, with between 1 and 8 total time points obtained per patient. The Qiagen DNeasy Blood extraction kit was used to purify genomic DNA from total PBMCs and tumor samples. Collected pretreatment and during treatment, PBMCs were isolated and stored as previously described. This material consisted of PBMCs, taken around atezolizumab (anti-PD-L1) treatment. The clonotype was recovered from a man in his 60s with urothelial cancer. Recombination linked TRBV4-1 to TRBJ1-6; the D gene remains uncertain. The DNA sequence is TGCGCCAGCAGCCAAGATCCGGGAGGAACATATGAAAATTCACCCCTCCACTTT. It codes for CASSQDPGGTYENSPLHF.